This TCR beta chain was captured in a study of response to subunit inactivated influenza vaccine (dated by TCRdb to 2017 to 2018). About the full investigation: Deep quantitative T cell receptor repertoire profiling was used in the study to track responses to a trivalent subunit inactivated influenza vaccine.

Concerning this clonotype: The clone's antigen remains unknown. Per-base qualities were not stored, and no clone one base away is much larger.

Including the terminal cysteine and phenylalanine, the CDR3 comprises 13 residues. Kept here is only the CDR3 DNA, which spans 39 bases and is read in frame from base 1. The germline V gene (reference sequence) yields LNHNV for CDR1 and YYDKDF for CDR2. V loses 0 bases of germline sequence and J loses 1 base, and the interval between the two ends is 3 bases. Summary of the overall study and its limitations: It was suggested by the authors that each seasonal influenza vaccination may recruit only a limited number of new T cells.

Receptor amplification or capture employed RT-PCR. Sequenced using an Illumina HiSeq 2500. TCRdb reworked the public reads: Q25 trimming with fastp, MiXCR clone assembly, productive beta chains retained. Each record represents a unique CDR3 protein, reported with the most common genes and DNA among its rows. The sample data list 650,000 to 800,000 distinct CDR3 sequences, and over 11% of these were observed just once. 5.5% to 7% of the sample rests with the top ten. This clonotype was sampled from a man aged 45 to 65 who received an inactivated influenza vaccine. Donor details come from another sample of the same person, matched by shared clones. The V and J segments used are TRBV15 and TRBJ2-5, with the D gene not confidently named. The material was PBMCs from blood, obtained roughly 15 days before vaccination. The DNA is TGTGCCACCAGCAGAGATCTCCAAGAGACCCAGTACTTC. The translation is CATSRDLQETQYF.